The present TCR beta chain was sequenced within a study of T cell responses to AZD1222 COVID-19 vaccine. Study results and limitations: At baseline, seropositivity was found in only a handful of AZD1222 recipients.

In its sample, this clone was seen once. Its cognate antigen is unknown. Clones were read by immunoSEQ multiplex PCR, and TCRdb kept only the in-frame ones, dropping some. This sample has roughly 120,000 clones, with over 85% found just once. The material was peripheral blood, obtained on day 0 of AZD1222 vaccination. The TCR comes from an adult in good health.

The CDR3, as DNA: TGCGCCAGCAGTCAATCCTTTGGCTACACCTTC. Its protein is CASSQSFGYTF. The chain carries TRBV23-1 and TRBJ1-2, with D unresolved. TRBV23-1 is sorted into the ORF group, with uncertain function. The CDR3 covers 11 residues. V was shortened by 0 bases and J by 7 bases, with 3 bases between the two germline ends.